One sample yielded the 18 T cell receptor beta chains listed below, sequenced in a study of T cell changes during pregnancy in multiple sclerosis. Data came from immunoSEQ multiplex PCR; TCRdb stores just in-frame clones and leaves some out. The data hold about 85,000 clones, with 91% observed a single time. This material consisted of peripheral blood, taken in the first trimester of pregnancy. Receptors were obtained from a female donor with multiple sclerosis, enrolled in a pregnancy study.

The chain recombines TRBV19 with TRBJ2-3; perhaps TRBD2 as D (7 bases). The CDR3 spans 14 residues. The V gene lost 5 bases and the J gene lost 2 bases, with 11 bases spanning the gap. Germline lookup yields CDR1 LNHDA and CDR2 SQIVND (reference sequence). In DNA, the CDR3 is TGTGCCAGTAGTGGGCGGGGGCCCACAGATACGCAGTATTTT. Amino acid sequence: CASSGRGPTDTQYF.

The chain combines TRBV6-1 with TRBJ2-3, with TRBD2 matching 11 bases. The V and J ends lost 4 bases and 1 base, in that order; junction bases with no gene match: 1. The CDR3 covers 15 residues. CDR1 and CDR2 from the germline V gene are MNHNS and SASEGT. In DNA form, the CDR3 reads TGTGCCAGCAGTGCACTAGCGGGGGGCACAGATACGCAGTATTTT. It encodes CASSALAGGTDTQYF.

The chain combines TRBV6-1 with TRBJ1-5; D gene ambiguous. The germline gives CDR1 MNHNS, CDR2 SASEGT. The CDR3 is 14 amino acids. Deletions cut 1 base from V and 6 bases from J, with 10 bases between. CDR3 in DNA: TGTGCCAGCAGTGAAGGACAAGAGGGTCAGCCCCAGCATTTT. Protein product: CASSEGQEGQPQHF.

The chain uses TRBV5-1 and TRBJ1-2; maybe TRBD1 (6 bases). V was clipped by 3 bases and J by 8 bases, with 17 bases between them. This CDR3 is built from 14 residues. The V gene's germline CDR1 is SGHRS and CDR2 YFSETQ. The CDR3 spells CASSSPSTGVGYTF. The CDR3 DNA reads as TGCGCCAGCAGCTCGCCTTCGACAGGAGTAGGCTACACCTTC. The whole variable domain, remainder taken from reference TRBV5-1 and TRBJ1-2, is KAGVTQTPRYLIKTRGQQVTLSCSPISGHRSVSWYQQTPGQGLQFLFEYFSETQRNKGNFPGRFSGRQFSNSRSEMNVSTLELGDSALYLCASSSPSTGVGYTFGSGTRLTVV.

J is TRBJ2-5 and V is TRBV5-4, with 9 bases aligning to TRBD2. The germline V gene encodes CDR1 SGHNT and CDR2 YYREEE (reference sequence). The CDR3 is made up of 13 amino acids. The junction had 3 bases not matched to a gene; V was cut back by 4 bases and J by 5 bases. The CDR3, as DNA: TGTGCCAGCAGCCCTGGACTAGCGGAGACCCAGTACTTC. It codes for CASSPGLAETQYF.

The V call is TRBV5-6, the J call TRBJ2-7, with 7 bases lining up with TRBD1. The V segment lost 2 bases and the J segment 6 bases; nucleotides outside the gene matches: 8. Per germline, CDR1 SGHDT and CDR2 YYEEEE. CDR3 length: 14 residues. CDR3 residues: CASSLRQGRSEQYF. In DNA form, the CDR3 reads TGTGCCAGCAGCTTACGACAGGGAAGAAGCGAGCAGTACTTC.

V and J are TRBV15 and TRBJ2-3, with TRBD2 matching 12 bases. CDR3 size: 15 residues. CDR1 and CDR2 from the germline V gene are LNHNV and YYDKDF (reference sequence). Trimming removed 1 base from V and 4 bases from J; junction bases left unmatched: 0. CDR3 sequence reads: CATSRASGGADTQYF. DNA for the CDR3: TGTGCCACCAGCAGAGCTAGCGGGGGGGCAGATACGCAGTATTTT.

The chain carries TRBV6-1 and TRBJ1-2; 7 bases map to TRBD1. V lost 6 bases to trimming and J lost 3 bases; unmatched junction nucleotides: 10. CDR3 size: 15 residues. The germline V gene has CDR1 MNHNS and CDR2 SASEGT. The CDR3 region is CASRRDSLGDYGYTF. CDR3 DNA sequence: TGTGCCAGCAGGCGGGACAGCCTGGGGGACTATGGCTACACCTTC.

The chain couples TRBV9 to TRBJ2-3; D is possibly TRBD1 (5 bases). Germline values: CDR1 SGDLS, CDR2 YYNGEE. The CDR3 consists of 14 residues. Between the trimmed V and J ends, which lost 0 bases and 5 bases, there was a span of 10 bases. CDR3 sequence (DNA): TGTGCCAGCAGCGTAGAGGGGTTTCGAGATACGCAGTATTTT. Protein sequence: CASSVEGFRDTQYF. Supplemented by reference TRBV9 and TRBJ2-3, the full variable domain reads DSGVTQTPKHLITATGQRVTLRCSPRSGDLSVYWYQQSLDQGLQFLIQYYNGEERAKGNILERFSAQQFPDLHSELNLSSLELGDSALYFCASSVEGFRDTQYFGPGTRLTVL.

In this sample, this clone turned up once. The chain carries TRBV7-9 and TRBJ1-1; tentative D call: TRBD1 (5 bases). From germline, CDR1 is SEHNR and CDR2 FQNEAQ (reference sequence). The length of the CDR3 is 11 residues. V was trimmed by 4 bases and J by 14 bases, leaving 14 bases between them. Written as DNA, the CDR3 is TGTGCCAGCAGCTCCGTGGGGCAGACCTTCTTT. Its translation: CASSSVGQTFF.

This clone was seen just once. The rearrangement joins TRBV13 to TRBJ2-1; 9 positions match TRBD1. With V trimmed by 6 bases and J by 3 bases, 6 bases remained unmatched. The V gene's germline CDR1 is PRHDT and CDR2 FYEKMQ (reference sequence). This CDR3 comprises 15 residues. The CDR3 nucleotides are TGTGCCAGCAGGGATACAGGGGGCCGCTACAATGAGCAGTTCTTC. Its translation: CASRDTGGRYNEQFF. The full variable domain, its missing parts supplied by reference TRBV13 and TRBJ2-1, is AAGVIQSPRHLIKEKRETATLKCYPIPRHDTVYWYQQGPGQDPQFLISFYEKMQSDKGSIPDRFSAQQFSDYHSELNMSSLELGDSALYFCASRDTGGRYNEQFFGPGTRLTVL.

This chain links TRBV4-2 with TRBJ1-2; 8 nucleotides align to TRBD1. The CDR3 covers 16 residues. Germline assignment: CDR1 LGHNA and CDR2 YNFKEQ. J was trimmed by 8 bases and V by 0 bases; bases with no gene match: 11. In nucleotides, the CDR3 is TGTGCCAGCAGCCAAGAGCCTAGGGAGGACAGGGCGGGCTACACCTTC. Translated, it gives CASSQEPREDRAGYTF.

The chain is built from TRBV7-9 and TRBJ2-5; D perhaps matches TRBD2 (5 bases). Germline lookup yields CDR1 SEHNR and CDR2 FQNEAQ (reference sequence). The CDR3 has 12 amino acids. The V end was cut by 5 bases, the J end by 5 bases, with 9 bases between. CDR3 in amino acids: CASSRTGETQYF. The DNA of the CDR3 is TGTGCCAGCAGCCGCACGGGGGAGACCCAGTACTTC.

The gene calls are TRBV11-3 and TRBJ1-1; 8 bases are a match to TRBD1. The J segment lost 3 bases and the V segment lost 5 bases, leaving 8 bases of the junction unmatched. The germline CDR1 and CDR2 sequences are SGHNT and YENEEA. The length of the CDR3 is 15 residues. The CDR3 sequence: CASSPRTGPYTEAFF. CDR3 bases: TGTGCCAGCAGCCCACGGACAGGGCCCTACACTGAAGCTTTCTTT.

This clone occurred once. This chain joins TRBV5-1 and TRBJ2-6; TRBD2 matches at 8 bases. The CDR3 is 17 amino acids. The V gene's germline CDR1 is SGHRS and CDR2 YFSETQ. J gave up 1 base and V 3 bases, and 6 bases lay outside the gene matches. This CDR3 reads CASSSGAGVSGANVLTF. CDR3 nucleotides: TGCGCCAGCAGCTCTGGAGCGGGGGTATCTGGGGCCAACGTCCTGACTTTC.

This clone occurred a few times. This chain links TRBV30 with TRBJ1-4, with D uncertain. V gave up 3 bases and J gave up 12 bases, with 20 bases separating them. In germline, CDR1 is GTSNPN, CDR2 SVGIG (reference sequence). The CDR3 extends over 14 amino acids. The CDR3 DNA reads TGTGCCTGGAGGGGCCAGGACGGGAACCGTGAACTGTTTTTT. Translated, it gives CAWRGQDGNRELFF.

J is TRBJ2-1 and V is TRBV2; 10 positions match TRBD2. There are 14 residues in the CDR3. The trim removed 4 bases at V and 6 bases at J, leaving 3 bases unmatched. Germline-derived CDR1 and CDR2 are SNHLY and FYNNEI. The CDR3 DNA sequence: TGTGCCAGCAGTGGACTAGCGGGTGGCAATGAGCAGTTCTTC. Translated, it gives CASSGLAGGNEQFF.

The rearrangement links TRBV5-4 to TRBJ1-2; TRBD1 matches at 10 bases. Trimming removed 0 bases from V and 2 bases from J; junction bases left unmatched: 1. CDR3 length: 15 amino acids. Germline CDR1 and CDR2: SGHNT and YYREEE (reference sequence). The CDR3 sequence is CASSLGQGANYGYTF. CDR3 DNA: TGTGCCAGCAGCTTGGGACAGGGGGCGAACTATGGCTACACCTTC.